This T cell receptor beta chain was found in a study of regulatory T cells in long-lasting Graves disease. This clonotype appeared many times. Unmatched junction bases numbered 6, after V lost 7 bases and J lost 3 bases. CDR1 and CDR2 (germline): KGHDR, SFDVKD. The CDR3 spans 14 residues. The TCR beta library used iRepertoire HTBI primers with Arm-PCR amplification of CDR3. TCRdb processed the multiplex PCR reads anew with MiXCR; each CDR3 protein has one entry. Here the sample spans hundreds of thousands of distinct CDR3 sequences, 15% to 20% being singletons. The sample's time point: newly diagnosed GD, antithyroid drugs for less than 3 months. The TCR library was made from RNA extracted from PBMCs. The sample also formed part of further work on T cells in Graves' hyperthyroidism and ophthalmopathy.

The receptor was isolated from a middle-aged woman with Graves disease. The sequenced sample was peripheral blood mononuclear cells (PBMCs), obtained at new diagnosis, from a patient treated with antithyroid drugs. The chain is built from TRBV24-1 and TRBJ1-2, with TRBD1 matching over 8 bases. The CDR3 bases are TGTGCCACCAGCCAACAGGGGGGAGACTATGGCTACACCTTC. Protein sequence: CATSQQGGDYGYTF.